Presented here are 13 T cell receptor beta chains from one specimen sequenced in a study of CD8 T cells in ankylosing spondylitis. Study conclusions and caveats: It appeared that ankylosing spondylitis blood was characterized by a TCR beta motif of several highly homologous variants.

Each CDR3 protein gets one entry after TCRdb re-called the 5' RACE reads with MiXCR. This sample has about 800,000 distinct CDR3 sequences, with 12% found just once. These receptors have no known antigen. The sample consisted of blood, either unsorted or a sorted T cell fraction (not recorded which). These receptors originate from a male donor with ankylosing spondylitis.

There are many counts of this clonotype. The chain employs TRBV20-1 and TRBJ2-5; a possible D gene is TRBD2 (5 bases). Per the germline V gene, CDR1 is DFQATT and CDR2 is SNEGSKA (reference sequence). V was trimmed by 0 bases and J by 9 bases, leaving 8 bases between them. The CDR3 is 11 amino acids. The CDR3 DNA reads TGCAGTGCTAGAGATAGGCGGGCCCAGTACTTC. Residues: CSARDRRAQYF.

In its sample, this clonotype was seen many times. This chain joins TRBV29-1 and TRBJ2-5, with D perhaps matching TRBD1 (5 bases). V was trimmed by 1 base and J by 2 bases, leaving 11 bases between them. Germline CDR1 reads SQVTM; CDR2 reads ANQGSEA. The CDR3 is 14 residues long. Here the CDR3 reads CSVEGQDNQETQYF. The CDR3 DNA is TGCAGCGTTGAAGGCCAGGACAATCAAGAGACCCAGTACTTC.

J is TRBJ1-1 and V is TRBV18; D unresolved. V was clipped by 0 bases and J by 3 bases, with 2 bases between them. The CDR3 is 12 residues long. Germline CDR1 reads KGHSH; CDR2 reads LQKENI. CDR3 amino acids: CASSPPDTEAFF. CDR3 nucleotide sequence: TGTGCCAGCTCACCACCTGACACTGAAGCTTTCTTT.

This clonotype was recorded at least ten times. CDR3 DNA sequence: TGCGCCAGCACCTCGGGCGGGAGCACAGATACGCAGTATTTT. It encodes CASTSGGSTDTQYF. This chain uses TRBV5-1 with TRBJ2-3; tentatively, D is TRBD2 (5 bases). V gave up 6 bases and J gave up 0 bases, with 11 bases separating them. Germline V gene sequence: CDR1 SGHRS, CDR2 YFSETQ. The length of the CDR3 is 14 residues.

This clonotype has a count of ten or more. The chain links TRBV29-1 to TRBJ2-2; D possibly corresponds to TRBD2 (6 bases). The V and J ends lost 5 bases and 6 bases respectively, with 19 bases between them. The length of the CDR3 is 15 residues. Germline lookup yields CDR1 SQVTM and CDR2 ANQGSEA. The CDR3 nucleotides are TGCAGCGTTCTGTCCTGGAGGGATGCTCCCGGGGAGCTGTTTTTT. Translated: CSVLSWRDAPGELFF.

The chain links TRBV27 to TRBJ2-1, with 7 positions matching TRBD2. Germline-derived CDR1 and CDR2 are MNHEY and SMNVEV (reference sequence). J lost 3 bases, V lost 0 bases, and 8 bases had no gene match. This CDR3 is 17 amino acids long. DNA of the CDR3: TGTGCCAGCAGTTTATCCAGACTAGCCTCTAACTACAATGAGCAGTTCTTC. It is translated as CASSLSRLASNYNEQFF.

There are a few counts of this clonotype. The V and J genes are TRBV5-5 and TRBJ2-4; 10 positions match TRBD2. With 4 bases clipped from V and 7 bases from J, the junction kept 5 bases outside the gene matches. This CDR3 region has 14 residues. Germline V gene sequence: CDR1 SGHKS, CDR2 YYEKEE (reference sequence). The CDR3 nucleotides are TGTGCCAGCAGCACGGGGACTAGCGCGAACATTCAGTACTTC. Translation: CASSTGTSANIQYF.

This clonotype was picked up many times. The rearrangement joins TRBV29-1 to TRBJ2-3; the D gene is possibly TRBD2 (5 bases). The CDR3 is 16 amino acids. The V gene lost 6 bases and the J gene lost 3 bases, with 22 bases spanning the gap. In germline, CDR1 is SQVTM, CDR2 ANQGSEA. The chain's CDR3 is CSVERLYRSGTDTQYF. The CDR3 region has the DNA TGCAGCGTCGAGAGGCTCTACCGCTCGGGAACAGATACGCAGTATTTT.

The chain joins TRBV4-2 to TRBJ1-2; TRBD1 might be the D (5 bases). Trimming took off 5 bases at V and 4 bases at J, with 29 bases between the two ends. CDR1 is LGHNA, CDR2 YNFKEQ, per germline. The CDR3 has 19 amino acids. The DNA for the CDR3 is TGTGCCAGCAGCTTCTCCCTCCGGTCGGTTCAGGGTCTGGGCTATGGCTACACCTTC. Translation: CASSFSLRSVQGLGYGYTF.

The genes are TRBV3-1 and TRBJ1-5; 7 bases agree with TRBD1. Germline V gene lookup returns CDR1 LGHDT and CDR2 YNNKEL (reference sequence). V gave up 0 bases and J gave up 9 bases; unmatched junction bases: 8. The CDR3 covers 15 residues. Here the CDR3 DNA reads TGTGCCAGCAGCCAAGATCTAGGACAGGATGGGCCCCAGCATTTT. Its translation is CASSQDLGQDGPQHF.

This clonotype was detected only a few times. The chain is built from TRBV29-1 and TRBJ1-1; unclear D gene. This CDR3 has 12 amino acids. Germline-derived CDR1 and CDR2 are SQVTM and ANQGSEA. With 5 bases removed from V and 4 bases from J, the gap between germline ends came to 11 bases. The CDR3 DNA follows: TGCAGCGTTATAACACTGGGCACTGAAGCTTTCTTT. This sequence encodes CSVITLGTEAFF. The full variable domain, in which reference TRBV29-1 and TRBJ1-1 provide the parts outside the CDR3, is SAVISQKPSRDICQRGTSLTIQCQVDSQVTMMFWYRQQPGQSLTLIATANQGSEATYESGFVIDKFPISRPNLTFSTLTVSNMSPEDSSIYLCSVITLGTEAFFGQGTRLTVV.

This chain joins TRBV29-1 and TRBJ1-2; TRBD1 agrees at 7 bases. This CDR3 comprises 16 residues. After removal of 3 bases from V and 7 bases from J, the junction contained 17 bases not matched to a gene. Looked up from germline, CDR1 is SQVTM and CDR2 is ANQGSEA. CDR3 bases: TGCAGCGTTGAGTGGGGACACAGAAGGGGGCCCGTTGGCTACACCTTC. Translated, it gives CSVEWGHRRGPVGYTF.

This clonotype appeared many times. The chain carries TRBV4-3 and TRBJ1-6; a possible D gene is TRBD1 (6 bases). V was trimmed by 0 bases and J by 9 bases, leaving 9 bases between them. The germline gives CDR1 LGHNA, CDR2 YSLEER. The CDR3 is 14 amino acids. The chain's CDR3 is CASSQEGGRSPLHF. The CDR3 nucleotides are TGCGCCAGCAGCCAAGAAGGGGGTCGTTCACCCCTCCACTTT.